This T cell receptor (beta chain) was observed in a study of cytomegalovirus exposure and HLA in healthy donors. At the level of the study: Sequencing of some 190 million T cells in an earlier analysis found 90 million to 120 million unique TCR beta sequences. Study findings and constraints: In a later analysis, TCR association rates varied by HLA locus: DRB1 most, HLA-C fewest. There were about 160 TCR beta chains listed as cytomegalovirus-associated.

Vbeta (60) and Jbeta (13) primers were used in the PCR. In the authors' workflow: About 80 million unique TCR beta chains, around 11 million of them shared, were counted by a later analysis. Sequenced by immunoSEQ multiplex PCR; TCRdb stores in-frame clones only, minus some. The DNA was the basis for D and trimming; V, J and clone size are from that table. The table lists tens of thousands of clones. This CDR3 has 15 residues. From germline, CDR1 is MDHEN and CDR2 SYDVKM. Trimming removed 4 bases from V and 7 bases from J; junction bases left unmatched: 7. In the case of this clone: Its cognate antigen is unknown.

This clonotype originated in a human donor in good health. Sequencing was carried out using PBMCs. This sequence joins TRBV28 and TRBJ2-3; 11 nucleotides align to TRBD1. CDR3 loop: CASSSSGQGGNTQYF. The CDR3 region has the DNA TGTGCCAGCAGTTCATCGGGACAGGGGGGAAATACGCAGTATTTT.